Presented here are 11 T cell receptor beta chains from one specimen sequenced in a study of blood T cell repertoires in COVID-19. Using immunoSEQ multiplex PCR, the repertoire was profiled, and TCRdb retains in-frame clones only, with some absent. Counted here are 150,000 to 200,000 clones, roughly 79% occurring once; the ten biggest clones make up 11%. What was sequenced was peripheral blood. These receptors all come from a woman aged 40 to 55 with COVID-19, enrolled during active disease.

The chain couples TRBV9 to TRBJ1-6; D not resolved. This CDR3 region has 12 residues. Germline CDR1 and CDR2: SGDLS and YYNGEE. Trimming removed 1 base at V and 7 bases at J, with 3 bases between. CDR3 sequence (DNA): TGTGCCAGCAGCGTATCGAATTCACCCCTCCACTTT. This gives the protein CASSVSNSPLHF.

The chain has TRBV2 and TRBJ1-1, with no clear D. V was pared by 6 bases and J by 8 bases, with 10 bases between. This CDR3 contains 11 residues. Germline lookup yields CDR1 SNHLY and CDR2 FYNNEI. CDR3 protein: CASRTLREAFF. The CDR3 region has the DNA TGTGCCAGCAGGACTTTACGGGAAGCTTTCTTT.

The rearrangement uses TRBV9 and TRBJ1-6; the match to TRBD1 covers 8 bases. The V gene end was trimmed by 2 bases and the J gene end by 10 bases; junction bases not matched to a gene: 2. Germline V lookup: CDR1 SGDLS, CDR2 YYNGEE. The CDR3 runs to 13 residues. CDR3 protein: CASSVGQGSPLHF. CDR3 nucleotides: TGTGCCAGCAGCGTCGGACAGGGCTCACCCCTCCACTTT.

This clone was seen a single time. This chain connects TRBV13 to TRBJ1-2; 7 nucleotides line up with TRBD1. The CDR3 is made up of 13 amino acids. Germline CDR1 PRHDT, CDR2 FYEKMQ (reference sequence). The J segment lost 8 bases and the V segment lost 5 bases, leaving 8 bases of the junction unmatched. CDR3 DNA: TGTGCCAGCAGCCCTGAGGGGGCCCCGGGCTACACCTTC. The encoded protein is CASSPEGAPGYTF. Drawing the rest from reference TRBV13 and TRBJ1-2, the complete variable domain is AAGVIQSPRHLIKEKRETATLKCYPIPRHDTVYWYQQGPGQDPQFLISFYEKMQSDKGSIPDRFSAQQFSDYHSELNMSSLELGDSALYFCASSPEGAPGYTFGSGTRLTVV.

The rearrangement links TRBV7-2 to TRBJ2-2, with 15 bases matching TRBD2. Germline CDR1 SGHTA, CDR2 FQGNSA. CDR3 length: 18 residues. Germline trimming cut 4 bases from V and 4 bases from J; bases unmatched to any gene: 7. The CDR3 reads CASSSRTSGRVVTGELFF. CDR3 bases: TGTGCCAGCAGCTCTAGGACTAGCGGGAGGGTGGTCACCGGGGAGCTGTTTTTT.

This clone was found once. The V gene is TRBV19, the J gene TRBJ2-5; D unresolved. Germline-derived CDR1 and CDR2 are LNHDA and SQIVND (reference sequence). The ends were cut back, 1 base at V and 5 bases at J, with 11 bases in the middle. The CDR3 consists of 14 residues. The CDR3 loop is CASSIGGPSETQYF. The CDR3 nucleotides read TGTGCCAGTAGTATAGGCGGCCCATCTGAGACCCAGTACTTC.

The CDR3 sequence is CASREPTGFGGYTF. CDR3 nucleotide sequence: TGTGCCAGCAGGGAGCCGACAGGGTTCGGTGGCTACACCTTC. This chain connects TRBV27 to TRBJ1-2; TRBD1 matches at 7 bases. The CDR3 is 14 residues long. Germline loops: CDR1 MNHEY, CDR2 SMNVEV (reference sequence). J lost 7 bases, V lost 6 bases, and 11 bases had no gene match.

The CDR3 DNA is TGTGCCAGCAAGCGGGACCCCCTAAATGAGCAGTTCTTC. This translates into CASKRDPLNEQFF. This rearrangement joins TRBV25-1 to TRBJ2-1, with 7 bases lining up with TRBD2. This CDR3 comprises 13 residues. The trim removed 7 bases at V and 7 bases at J, leaving 7 bases unmatched. The V gene's germline CDR1 is MGHDK and CDR2 SYGVNS.

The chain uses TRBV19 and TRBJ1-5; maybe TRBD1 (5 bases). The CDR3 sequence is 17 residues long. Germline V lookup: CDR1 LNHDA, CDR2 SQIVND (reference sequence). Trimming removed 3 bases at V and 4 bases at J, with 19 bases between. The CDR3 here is CASSMGTGVADNQPQHF. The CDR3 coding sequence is TGTGCCAGTAGTATGGGTACGGGGGTCGCCGATAATCAGCCCCAGCATTTT.

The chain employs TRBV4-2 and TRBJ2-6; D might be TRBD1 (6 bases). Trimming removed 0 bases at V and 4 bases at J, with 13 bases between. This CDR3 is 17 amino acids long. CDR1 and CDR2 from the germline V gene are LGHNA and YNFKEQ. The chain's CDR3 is CASSQDQQGAGANVLTF. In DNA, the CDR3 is TGTGCCAGCAGCCAAGATCAACAGGGCGCCGGGGCCAACGTCCTGACTTTC.

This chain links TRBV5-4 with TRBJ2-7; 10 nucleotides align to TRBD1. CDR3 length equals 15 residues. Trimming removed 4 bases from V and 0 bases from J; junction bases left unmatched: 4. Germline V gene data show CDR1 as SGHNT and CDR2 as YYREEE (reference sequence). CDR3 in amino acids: CASSGGTGVSYEQYF. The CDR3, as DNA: TGTGCCAGCAGCGGGGGGACAGGGGTCTCCTACGAGCAGTACTTC.